One TCR beta chain is described in this entry. This specimen comes from a study of blood T cell repertoires in COVID-19. Original processing methods: Quantification of nucleated cells was approximated via reference gene primer amplification. Produced via immunoSEQ multiplex PCR; TCRdb's table is partial and in-frame only. V and J calls and clone size are those listed in that table; D and trimming were worked out from the DNA. Among some 70,000 clones, 85% were seen once, and the ten largest hold around 3%. The V end lost 1 base, the J end lost 7 bases, and 13 bases lay between the germline ends. Germline-derived CDR1 and CDR2 are LNHDA and SQIVND (reference sequence). This CDR3 comprises 14 residues.

This TCR derives from an elderly man with acute or convalescent COVID-19. Sequencing used peripheral blood. This chain joins TRBV19 and TRBJ1-1, with D unresolved. The CDR3 DNA reads as TGTGCCAGTAGTATAGGCGTGTCACGATTTGAAGCTTTCTTT. This gives the protein CASSIGVSRFEAFF.